This TCR beta chain was documented in a study of T-cell reconstitution after alpha-beta-depleted transplantation in children (dated by TCRdb to 2015 to 2016). Regarding the complete study: The study quantitatively tracked T-cell immune reconstitution after TCRalphabeta/CD19-depleted allogeneic hematopoietic cell transplantation in children using TCR repertoire profiling.

As regards this clonotype: The target of this receptor is not known. No quality values exist for individual bases; no much larger clone is one base distant.

Library prep was done by PCR. Sequencing was performed on an Illumina HiSeq 2500. To normalize quantification of the TCRbeta repertoire, the TCR libraries were built with molecular barcoding that relied on unique molecular identifiers. TCRdb cleaned the public reads at Q25 with fastp, built clones with MiXCR and kept in-frame beta chains. Each record represents a unique CDR3 protein, reported with the most common genes and DNA among its rows. The sample contains more than 200,000 distinct CDR3 sequences, more than 7.5% of them found a single time. Roughly 5.1% of the sample rests with the top ten. The sequenced sample was PBMCs from the stem cell graft donor, obtained from the stem cell graft. The TCR was taken from a human donor who donated a stem cell graft to a child with SCID.

The CDR3 here reads CASTLGQDTQYF. The bases are TGTGCCAGCACCCTGGGGCAGGATACGCAGTATTTT. The sequence is built from TRBV12-3 or TRBV12-4 and TRBJ2-3; TRBD1 is possibly the D segment (5 matching bases). Trimming removed 7 bases from V and 6 bases from J, leaving 11 bases between the germline ends. The CDR3 goes from the cysteine to the phenylalanine over 12 residues. CDR3 DNA only is kept here, 36 bases in frame from base 1.